This entry concerns a single T cell receptor (beta chain). Original processing methods: Reference gene primer amplification gave estimated nucleated cell counts. Sequenced by immunoSEQ multiplex PCR; TCRdb stores in-frame clones only, minus some. V and J calls and clone size are those listed in that table; D and trimming were worked out from the DNA. Of 400,000 to 550,000 clones listed, roughly 87% are singletons. This specimen belongs to a study of blood T cell repertoires in COVID-19. Study in general: The cDNA or gDNA used as material had been derived from T cells, B-cell-depleted T cells, or PBMCs.

Germline V gene data show CDR1 as MNHEY and CDR2 as SVGEGT. This CDR3 has 14 amino acids. Trimming shortened V by 0 bases and J by 4 bases, and 9 bases separated the two germline ends. Individuals aged about 18 to 90 years were recruited from some 26 US areas. Grouping used clinical history reported by participants in a survey and questionnaire. Sequencing was carried out using PBMCs or T cells enriched from blood (not recorded which). This chain links TRBV6-2 or TRBV6-3 with TRBJ1-2; D is perhaps TRBD1 (5 bases). The sequence came from a woman between 18 and 29 years old with acute COVID-19. Written as DNA, the CDR3 is TGTGCCAGCAGTTACTCAAGACAGTTCTATGGCTACACCTTC. It is translated as CASSYSRQFYGYTF.